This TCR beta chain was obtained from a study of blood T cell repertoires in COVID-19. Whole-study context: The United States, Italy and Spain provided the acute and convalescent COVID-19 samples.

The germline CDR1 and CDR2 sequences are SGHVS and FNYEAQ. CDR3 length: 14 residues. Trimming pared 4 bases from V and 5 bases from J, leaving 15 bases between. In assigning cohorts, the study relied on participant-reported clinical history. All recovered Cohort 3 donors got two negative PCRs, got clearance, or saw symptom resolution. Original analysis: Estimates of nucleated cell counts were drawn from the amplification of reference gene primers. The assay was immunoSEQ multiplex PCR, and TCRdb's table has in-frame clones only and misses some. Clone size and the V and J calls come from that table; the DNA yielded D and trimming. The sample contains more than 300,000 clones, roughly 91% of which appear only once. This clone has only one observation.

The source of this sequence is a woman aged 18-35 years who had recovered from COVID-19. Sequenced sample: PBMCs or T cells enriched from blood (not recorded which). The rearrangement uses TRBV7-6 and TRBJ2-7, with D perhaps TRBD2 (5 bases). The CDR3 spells CASSSFLASDEQYF. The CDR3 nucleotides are TGTGCCAGCAGCTCTTTTCTAGCTTCCGACGAGCAGTACTTC.